A selection of T cell receptor beta chains follows, all from one sample in a study of early T cells in non-severe SARS-CoV-2 infection. TCRdb re-derived calls from the 5' RACE reads in MiXCR, one entry per CDR3 protein. The data show approximately 76,000 distinct CDR3 sequences, 9.5% to 13% seen once. The sample was whole blood. The receptors originated from an adult who was a healthcare worker with PCR-confirmed SARS-CoV-2 infection or an uninfected control (not recorded which). Both conserved end residues are part of each CDR3.

j_gene	v_gene	CDR3aa
TRBJ2-7	TRBV7-8	CASSSLPGQFYEQYF
TRBJ1-1	TRBV19	CASSRFWNEAFF
TRBJ2-7	TRBV6-5	CASSYFVEASYEQYF
TRBJ2-7	TRBV25-1	CASSARSGTHSYEQYF
TRBJ2-5	TRBV9	CASSVGAGGGETQYF
TRBJ2-1	TRBV9	CASSVAGGMDEQFF
TRBJ2-3	TRBV7-9	CASSLTSRTDTQYF
TRBJ2-7	TRBV30	CAWSGGMGANYEQYF
TRBJ2-2	TRBV7-6	CASSSRVPRSWNTGELFF
TRBJ2-1	TRBV7-3	CASSLGTGTYNEQFF
TRBJ2-4	TRBV20-1	CSARDVASGSNIQYF
TRBJ2-1	TRBV5-5	CASHRVGTGGYNEQFF
TRBJ1-1	TRBV29-1	CSVADGRNTEAFF
TRBJ2-7	TRBV12-3/TRBV12-4	CASRVTGAGAYEQYF
TRBJ2-7	TRBV3-1	CASSPGLAGVYEQYF
TRBJ2-7	TRBV5-4	CASSWTGGGYEQYF
TRBJ1-5	TRBV25-1	CASSNEQGNNQPQHF
TRBJ1-6	TRBV6-5	CASSSRTGVANSPLHF
TRBJ1-5	TRBV5-6	CASSRGTVGPQPQHF
TRBJ2-3	TRBV24-1	CATSDFVTPGRQGTDTQYF
TRBJ1-2	TRBV28	CASSQGADGYTF
TRBJ1-1	TRBV5-1	CASSRRGESTEAFF
TRBJ2-1	TRBV29-1	CSVEGVASGGAGSYNEQFF
TRBJ2-5	TRBV9	CASSVVGETQYF
TRBJ2-7	TRBV28	CASGFSGSYEQYF
TRBJ1-6	TRBV12-3/TRBV12-4	CASSFGDRGSGSPLHF
TRBJ2-3	TRBV11-2	CASSLGSGSVGGDTQYF
TRBJ2-1	TRBV5-1	CASSATGTTSYNEQFF
TRBJ2-7	TRBV20-1	CSARPVMRDRSSYEQYF
TRBJ1-4	TRBV6-2/TRBV6-3	CASSYEDEKLFF
TRBJ2-1	TRBV5-1	CASSEDSQQFF
TRBJ1-2	TRBV7-9	CASSLSTENYGYTF